These 26 T cell receptor beta chains originate from one sample sequenced in a study of blood T cell repertoires in COVID-19. Some clones are missing from TCRdb's copy, which holds only in-frame ones; the method was immunoSEQ multiplex PCR. The repertoire holds 350,000 to 400,000 clones, with around 92% as singletons. The sequenced sample consisted of peripheral blood. The receptors originated from a woman aged 25 to 39 with COVID-19, enrolled during active disease.

The V call is TRBV9, the J call TRBJ2-5; tentative D call: TRBD1 (6 bases). Germline V CDR1 and CDR2: SGDLS, YYNGEE. This CDR3 is 15 amino acids long. V was cut by 0 bases and J by 5 bases, with 14 bases left in between. CDR3 in amino acids: CASSVGSGVGETQYF. CDR3 nucleotide sequence: TGTGCCAGCAGCGTAGGGTCAGGGGTGGGGGAGACCCAGTACTTC.

V is TRBV3-1 (or the pseudogene TRBV3-2) and J is TRBJ1-2; no definite D call. The CDR3 runs 15 residues. Germline-derived CDR1 and CDR2 are LGHDT and YNNKEL (reference sequence). Deletions cut 1 base from V and 2 bases from J, with 11 bases between. The CDR3: CASSQVGEWNYGYTF. CDR3 DNA: TGTGCCAGCAGCCAAGTCGGGGAATGGAACTATGGCTACACCTTC.

The rearrangement links TRBV13 to TRBJ1-4, with a weak D call TRBD1 (6 bases). In germline, CDR1 is PRHDT, CDR2 FYEKMQ (reference sequence). The CDR3 consists of 14 residues. Trimming removed 5 bases at V and 7 bases at J, with 14 bases between. The CDR3 sequence is CASSQQGGGEKLFF. CDR3 bases: TGTGCCAGCAGCCAACAGGGAGGGGGTGAAAAACTGTTTTTT.

The CDR3 DNA follows: TGTGCCAGCAGCTTGAGGATAGCGGGGGGGCAAGAGACCCAGTACTTC. Amino acids: CASSLRIAGGQETQYF. The V and J genes are TRBV5-8 and TRBJ2-5, with 11 bases matching TRBD2. The junction had 4 bases not matched to a gene; V was cut back by 1 base and J by 2 bases. CDR1 SGHTS and CDR2 YDEGEE come from the germline V gene. The length of the CDR3 is 16 residues. Complete variable domain (other parts from reference TRBV5-8 and TRBJ2-5): EAGVTQSPTHLIKTRGQQATLRCSPISGHTSVYWYQQALGLGLQFLLWYDEGEERNRGNFPPRFSGRQFPNYSSELNVNALELEDSALYLCASSLRIAGGQETQYFGPGTRLLVL.

V usage is TRBV10-1 and J usage is TRBJ2-1; TRBD2 matches 15 bases. This CDR3 has 16 amino acids. Germline-derived CDR1 and CDR2 are WNHNN and SYGVQD (reference sequence). V was clipped by 0 bases and J by 9 bases; unmatched bases: 3. CDR3 protein: CASSESGLAGGVEQFF. The CDR3 coding sequence is TGCGCCAGCAGTGAGTCGGGACTAGCGGGGGGTGTTGAGCAGTTCTTC.

The chain uses TRBV6-6 and TRBJ1-5, with 12 bases identical to TRBD1. The V and J ends lost 6 bases and 3 bases, in that order; junction bases with no gene match: 6. The CDR3 is 16 residues long. The germline CDR1 and CDR2 sequences are MNHNY and SVGAGI (reference sequence). The CDR3 sequence is CASSPPGQGANQPQHF. The CDR3 bases are TGTGCCAGCAGCCCTCCGGGACAGGGGGCCAATCAGCCCCAGCATTTT.

The chain is built from TRBV6-2 or TRBV6-3 and TRBJ2-7; 12 bases fit TRBD2. Losses at the gene ends were 6 bases for V and 3 bases for J; bases not matched to a gene: 6. Germline CDR1 MNHEY, CDR2 SVGEGT. This CDR3 is built from 15 residues. The CDR3 reads CASSQGLAGYYEQYV. Written as DNA, the CDR3 is TGTGCCAGCAGCCAAGGACTAGCGGGATACTACGAGCAGTACGTC.

The chain carries TRBV9 and TRBJ1-4, with 7 bases fitting TRBD1. The CDR3 covers 16 residues. Trimming removed 1 base from V and 7 bases from J; junction bases left unmatched: 10. Germline loops: CDR1 SGDLS, CDR2 YYNGEE. CDR3 bases: TGTGCCAGCAGCGTATGGACCGGGACAGATGGTGAAAAACTGTTTTTT. Amino acid sequence: CASSVWTGTDGEKLFF.

The V and J genes are TRBV4-1 and TRBJ2-1; 12 bases are shared with TRBD2. V was clipped by 8 bases and J by 9 bases; unmatched bases: 17. Germline V gene sequence: CDR1 MGHRA, CDR2 YSYEKL. This CDR3 comprises 17 residues. The CDR3 bases are TGCGCCAGCCGGCAACCGAAACTAGCGGGAGGATGGGGTGAGCAGTTCTTC. The encoded protein is CASRQPKLAGGWGEQFF.

This rearrangement joins TRBV27 to TRBJ2-5; 11 bases align to TRBD2. Per the germline V gene, CDR1 is MNHEY and CDR2 is SMNVEV (reference sequence). This CDR3 has 17 residues. The J segment lost 7 bases and the V segment lost 3 bases, leaving 13 bases of the junction unmatched. As DNA, the CDR3 is TGTGCCAGCAGTTTGGGACTAGCGGCGCCCTATGGAGGGACCCAGTACTTC. Translated, it gives CASSLGLAAPYGGTQYF.

This chain joins TRBV19 and TRBJ2-2; no clear D. The V end lost 4 bases, the J end lost 0 bases, and 6 bases lay between the germline ends. The CDR3 extends over 14 amino acids. CDR1 is LNHDA, CDR2 SQIVND, per germline (reference sequence). The CDR3, as DNA: TGTGCCAGTAGTAAGAGTACGAACACCGGGGAGCTGTTTTTT. Amino acids: CASSKSTNTGELFF. The full variable domain, with the rest looked up from reference TRBV19 and TRBJ2-2, is DGGITQSPKYLFRKEGQNVTLSCEQNLNHDAMYWYRQDPGQGLRLIYYSQIVNDFQKGDIAEGYSVSREKKESFPLTVTSAQKNPTAFYLCASSKSTNTGELFFGEGSRLTVL.

The V call is TRBV28, the J call TRBJ2-1, with TRBD1 identical over 9 bases. Germline values: CDR1 MDHEN, CDR2 SYDVKM. V was pared by 6 bases and J by 0 bases, with 3 bases of the junction left unmatched. The CDR3 is 15 residues long. In nucleotides, the CDR3 is TGTGCCAGCAGCCTGACAGGGGGCTCCTACAATGAGCAGTTCTTC. Its protein is CASSLTGGSYNEQFF.

V is TRBV29-1 and J is TRBJ2-5; 11 nucleotides match TRBD2. This CDR3 is 12 amino acids long. Germline values: CDR1 SQVTM, CDR2 ANQGSEA. With 7 bases clipped from V and 5 bases from J, the junction kept 3 bases outside the gene matches. As DNA, the CDR3 is TGCAGCGCTAGGACTAGCGGGGAGACCCAGTACTTC. It translates to CSARTSGETQYF.

This chain joins TRBV6-1 and TRBJ2-7; no reliable D call. Trimming stripped 0 bases from V and 2 bases from J, with 11 bases between. Looked up from germline, CDR1 is MNHNS and CDR2 is SASEGT. This CDR3 has 15 residues. DNA of the CDR3: TGTGCCAGCAGTGAAGCCGACACCTCCGCCTACGAGCAGTACGTC. It specifies CASSEADTSAYEQYV.

V gene TRBV7-2 combines with J gene TRBJ1-1; TRBD1 matches 8 bases. This CDR3 is built from 15 residues. V shed 1 base, J shed 0 bases, and the junction held 1 base outside the gene matches. Germline loops: CDR1 SGHTA, CDR2 FQGNSA. The CDR3 sequence is CASSLGTGMNTEAFF. The CDR3, as DNA: TGTGCCAGCAGCTTAGGGACAGGGATGAACACTGAAGCTTTCTTT. The full variable domain, with the rest looked up from reference TRBV7-2 and TRBJ1-1, is GAGVSQSPSNKVTEKGKDVELRCDPISGHTALYWYRQSLGQGLEFLIYFQGNSAPDKSGLPSDRFSAERTGGSVSTLTIQRTQQEDSAVYLCASSLGTGMNTEAFFGQGTRLTVV.

The count of this clone is one. The chain uses TRBV11-2 and TRBJ2-7, with TRBD1 identical over 9 bases. CDR1 and CDR2 from the germline V gene are SGHAT and FQNNGV. This CDR3 has 18 amino acids. Trimming at V came to 5 bases and at J to 1 base, leaving 15 bases not matched to a gene. CDR3 coding DNA: TGTGCCAGCAGCCAGTCGCGCCTGGGACAGGGAAGGTCCTACGAGCAGTACGTC. Translated, it gives CASSQSRLGQGRSYEQYV.

The V gene is TRBV4-1, the J gene TRBJ2-1; 12 bases line up with TRBD2. V trimming: 1 base; J trimming: 10 bases; junction bases outside the gene matches: 17. Per germline, CDR1 MGHRA and CDR2 YSYEKL. This CDR3 has 19 amino acids. The CDR3 DNA reads TGCGCCAGCAGCCAAGGTGGTCAAACTAGCGGGAGGCCCTGGAGGGAGCAGTTCTTC. Translated, it gives CASSQGGQTSGRPWREQFF.

V and J are TRBV11-3 and TRBJ2-1, with TRBD2 matching 11 bases. Germline V gene sequence: CDR1 SGHNT, CDR2 YENEEA. The CDR3 runs 17 residues. J gave up 4 bases and V 1 base, and 6 bases lay outside the gene matches. The chain's CDR3 is CASSLVGRLAGYNEQFF. The CDR3 DNA reads TGTGCCAGCAGCTTAGTAGGTAGACTAGCGGGGTACAATGAGCAGTTCTTC.

The chain uses TRBV11-2 and TRBJ1-4; D unclear. Between the trimmed V and J ends, which lost 0 bases and 4 bases, there was a span of 6 bases. Germline lookup yields CDR1 SGHAT and CDR2 FQNNGV. CDR3 length: 14 residues. The CDR3 DNA is TGTGCCAGCAGCTTAGACCGGTATAATGAAAAACTGTTTTTT. It encodes CASSLDRYNEKLFF.

The rearrangement uses TRBV11-3 and TRBJ2-2; 7 nucleotides align to TRBD1. This CDR3 is built from 14 residues. The V and J ends lost 3 bases and 5 bases, in that order; junction bases with no gene match: 3. Germline CDR1 SGHNT, CDR2 YENEEA. DNA of the CDR3: TGTGCCAGCAGCTTCAGGGGGTTGACCGGGGAGCTGTTTTTT. Translation gives CASSFRGLTGELFF.

V and J are TRBV24-1 and TRBJ2-1; TRBD2 agrees at 8 bases. There are 15 residues in the CDR3. CDR1 and CDR2 (germline): KGHDR, SFDVKD. Trimming at V came to 7 bases and at J to 10 bases, leaving 14 bases not matched to a gene. The CDR3: CATRGGQAGVGEQFF. In DNA form, the CDR3 reads TGTGCCACCAGGGGGGGACAAGCGGGAGTAGGAGAGCAGTTCTTC.

The rearrangement uses TRBV11-2 and TRBJ2-2; 9 positions agree with TRBD2. The trim removed 5 bases at V and 3 bases at J, leaving 7 bases unmatched. The CDR3 is 16 amino acids. Looked up from germline, CDR1 is SGHAT and CDR2 is FQNNGV. The CDR3 here is CASSLARGGDTGELFF. As DNA, the CDR3 is TGTGCCAGCAGCCTGGCTCGCGGGGGGGACACCGGGGAGCTGTTTTTT.

The chain employs TRBV28 and TRBJ2-2, with 9 bases matching TRBD1. Germline-derived CDR1 and CDR2 are MDHEN and SYDVKM. CDR3 size: 15 residues. V lost 8 bases to trimming and J lost 6 bases; unmatched junction nucleotides: 10. The CDR3 here is CASVGGDRDAGELFF. The CDR3 bases are TGTGCCAGCGTGGGGGGGGACAGGGACGCCGGGGAGCTGTTTTTT.

The chain combines TRBV11-2 with TRBJ1-4, with a weak D call TRBD1 (5 bases). Germline V lookup: CDR1 SGHAT, CDR2 FQNNGV. The CDR3 is 15 residues long. Between the trimmed V and J ends, which lost 1 base and 8 bases, there was a span of 14 bases. Here the CDR3 reads CASSLGGRVGEKLFF. CDR3 coding DNA: TGTGCCAGCAGCTTAGGTGGCAGGGTGGGAGAAAAACTGTTTTTT.

This clone has more than one count but fewer than ten. V and J are TRBV28 and TRBJ2-2; TRBD1 matches at 7 bases. Per the germline V gene, CDR1 is MDHEN and CDR2 is SYDVKM. With V trimmed by 5 bases and J by 7 bases, 10 bases remained unmatched. CDR3 length: 15 amino acids. The CDR3 coding sequence is TGTGCCAGCAGTCTCTGGGACAGTCGTGGCGGGGAGCTGTTTTTT. It codes for CASSLWDSRGGELFF.

This clone was seen a single time. The chain couples TRBV7-9 to TRBJ2-1; TRBD2 agrees at 9 bases. J gave up 9 bases and V 5 bases, and 8 bases lay outside the gene matches. The CDR3 has 14 residues. From germline, CDR1 is SEHNR and CDR2 FQNEAQ (reference sequence). This CDR3 reads CASSPWLAGSEQFF. As DNA, the CDR3 is TGTGCCAGCAGCCCCTGGCTAGCGGGAAGTGAGCAGTTCTTC.